Shown below are 26 T cell receptor beta chains from a single sample sequenced in a study of cytomegalovirus exposure and HLA in healthy donors. It was with 60 Vbeta and 13 Jbeta primers that the PCR ran. Assay: immunoSEQ multiplex PCR; the TCRdb copy retains only in-frame clones and omits some. Its table lists around 190,000 clones. The specimen was PBMCs. The receptors stem from a woman younger than 45 in good health and CMV-seropositive.

About this clone itself: The junction and the germline gene differ at one end; a read error may be behind it. This sequence joins TRBV18 and TRBJ2-7; TRBD2 aligns across 9 bases. Germline CDR1 and CDR2: KGHSH and LQKENI. This CDR3 has 16 amino acids. This chain's CDR3 is CASPPRLAGSDNEQYF. In nucleotides, the CDR3 is TGTGCCAGCCCACCACGCCTAGCGGGGTCTGACAACGAGCAGTACTTC.

The V call is TRBV27, the J call TRBJ2-3; the D gene is possibly TRBD1 (6 bases). The CDR3 is made up of 19 amino acids. The germline V gene has CDR1 MNHEY and CDR2 SMNVEV (reference sequence). Trimming took 0 bases from V and 5 from J, leaving 24 bases between them. The CDR3 here is CASSLSFDPGAGEIDTQYF. The CDR3 DNA reads as TGTGCCAGCAGTTTATCGTTCGATCCAGGGGCGGGTGAAATAGATACGCAGTATTTT.

The V and J genes are TRBV28 and TRBJ2-5, with 8 bases matching TRBD1. With V trimmed by 9 bases and J by 5 bases, 17 bases remained unmatched. CDR1 and CDR2 (germline): MDHEN, SYDVKM. The CDR3 covers 16 residues. CDR3 sequence reads: CASYTIGQGLRETQYF. The DNA of the CDR3 is TGTGCCAGTTATACAATAGGACAGGGACTTCGGGAGACCCAGTACTTC.

This chain links TRBV10-2 with TRBJ1-2; possible D gene TRBD1, 6 bases. Trimming took 6 bases from V and 4 from J, leaving 12 bases between them. Looked up from germline, CDR1 is WSHSY and CDR2 is SAAADI. The CDR3 totals 13 residues. The CDR3 coding sequence is TGCGCCAGCAGGGGCCGGGACACCTATGGCTACACCTTC. Its translation: CASRGRDTYGYTF.

This sequence joins TRBV7-9 and TRBJ2-3; weak D call: TRBD1 (5 bases). Germline CDR1 SEHNR, CDR2 FQNEAQ (reference sequence). CDR3 length equals 16 residues. V shed 7 bases and J shed 2 bases, with 19 bases lying between them. CDR3 residues: CASTLEAGQHTDTQYF. The CDR3 DNA reads as TGTGCCAGCACCCTAGAGGCTGGACAACACACAGATACGCAGTATTTT.

The chain joins TRBV28 to TRBJ1-2; D unclear. The length of the CDR3 is 11 residues. Germline V gene lookup returns CDR1 MDHEN and CDR2 SYDVKM. Trimming stripped 8 bases from V and 5 bases from J, with 9 bases between. The CDR3 DNA reads as TGTGCCAGCTGGGGAGGTTATGGCTACACCTTC. Protein sequence: CASWGGYGYTF.

The rearrangement links TRBV10-3 to TRBJ1-4; 8 bases are shared with TRBD1. From germline, CDR1 is ENHRY and CDR2 SYGVKD. The CDR3 consists of 14 residues. Unmatched junction bases numbered 2, after V lost 3 bases and J lost 5 bases. CDR3 sequence (DNA): TGTGCCATCAGTGATCGACAGGGGAATGAAAAACTGTTTTTT. Protein: CAISDRQGNEKLFF.

This chain links TRBV7-9 with TRBJ2-3, with a possible D match to TRBD2 (6 bases). CDR3 size: 16 residues. In germline, CDR1 is SEHNR, CDR2 FQNEAQ (reference sequence). The V end was cut by 5 bases, the J end by 0 bases, with 15 bases between. The CDR3 region has the DNA TGTGCCAGCAGCGCCATTCCTAGCGCCAGCACAGATACGCAGTATTTT. Protein product: CASSAIPSASTDTQYF.

The V gene is TRBV6-1, the J gene TRBJ2-5; 7 nucleotides agree with TRBD2. The CDR3 spans 14 residues. Germline trimming cut 9 bases from V and 5 bases from J; bases unmatched to any gene: 12. Germline V gene sequence: CDR1 MNHNS, CDR2 SASEGT. The CDR3, as DNA: TGTGCCAGTACCCCTTGGGGGGGTGAGGAGACCCAGTACTTC. Translated, it gives CASTPWGGEETQYF.

The chain recombines TRBV6-1 with TRBJ2-2, with TRBD1 as a possible D gene (6 bases). Trimming removed 1 base from V and 4 bases from J, with 7 bases in between. The V gene's germline CDR1 is MNHNS and CDR2 SASEGT. The CDR3 sequence is 14 residues long. The CDR3 nucleotides are TGTGCCAGCAGTGAAGGGGACACCACCGGGGAGCTGTTTTTT. Its protein product is CASSEGDTTGELFF.

This rearrangement joins TRBV6-1 to TRBJ2-5; D not resolved. Germline V CDR1 and CDR2: MNHNS, SASEGT. With 4 bases removed from V and 2 bases from J, the gap between germline ends came to 8 bases. The CDR3 consists of 13 residues. The DNA for the CDR3 is TGTGCCAGCAGTGGTATTATACAAGAGACCCAGTACTTC. Residues: CASSGIIQETQYF.

The chain is built from TRBV10-3 and TRBJ2-1; a weak D match, TRBD1 (6 bases). Trimming stripped 0 bases from V and 13 bases from J, with 16 bases between. From germline, CDR1 is ENHRY and CDR2 SYGVKD. The CDR3 runs 14 residues. The CDR3 sequence: CAISESEWYREQFF. In nucleotides, the CDR3 is TGTGCCATCAGTGAGTCGGAGTGGTACAGGGAACAGTTCTTC.

This CDR3 reads CASSIEGQGDEKLFF. Here the CDR3 DNA reads TGTGCCAGTAGTATAGAAGGCCAGGGGGATGAAAAACTGTTTTTT. The rearrangement joins TRBV19 to TRBJ1-4; TRBD1 aligns across 7 bases. Germline-derived CDR1 and CDR2 are LNHDA and SQIVND (reference sequence). The CDR3 length is 15 residues. V lost 0 bases and J lost 6; bases outside the gene matches: 4.

The CDR3 protein is CAIAGTQETQYF. In nucleotides, the CDR3 is TGTGCCATAGCGGGAACACAAGAGACCCAGTACTTC. The chain couples TRBV7-8 to TRBJ2-5; 8 bases line up with TRBD2. The CDR3 is 12 residues long. Germline V gene data show CDR1 as SGHVS and CDR2 as FQNEAQ. V dropped 10 bases and J dropped 2; count of bases not matched to a gene: 3.

This chain connects TRBV5-6 to TRBJ2-6; 7 bases align to TRBD1. V was pared by 4 bases and J by 4 bases, with 11 bases of the junction left unmatched. Germline-derived CDR1 and CDR2 are SGHDT and YYEEEE. There are 17 residues in the CDR3. CDR3 sequence reads: CASSTIKTGIGANVLTF. The CDR3, as DNA: TGTGCCAGCAGCACAATCAAGACAGGGATCGGGGCCAACGTCCTGACTTTC. Filled out from reference TRBV5-6 and TRBJ2-6, the complete variable domain reads DAGVTQSPTHLIKTRGQQVTLRCSPKSGHDTVSWYQQALGQGPQFIFQYYEEEERQRGNFPDRFSGHQFPNYSSELNVNALLLGDSALYLCASSTIKTGIGANVLTFGAGSRLTVL.

The chain links TRBV4-2 to TRBJ2-7, with 9 bases that match TRBD2. CDR1 is LGHNA, CDR2 YNFKEQ, per germline. Losses at the gene ends were 0 bases for V and 4 bases for J; bases not matched to a gene: 10. The CDR3 is made up of 17 amino acids. In DNA form, the CDR3 reads TGTGCCAGCAGCCAAGATAGATCTGAAAGCGGGGGGTACGAGCAGTACTTC. It specifies CASSQDRSESGGYEQYF.

As regards this clone: Sequence at one end of the junction differs from germline and may be a read error. The chain has TRBV12-5 and TRBJ2-6; D possibly corresponds to TRBD1 (5 bases). The germline gives CDR1 LGHNT, CDR2 FRNRAP. The CDR3 totals 16 residues. The CDR3 is CASGPEWGTGANILTF. CDR3 nucleotides: TGTGCTAGTGGTCCCGAATGGGGCACTGGGGCCAACATCCTGACTTTC.

The rearrangement links TRBV2 to TRBJ1-2, with 7 bases matching TRBD1. V shed 11 bases and J 8 bases; nucleotides not matched to a gene: 8. Germline V gives CDR1 SNHLY, CDR2 FYNNEI. CDR3 size: 11 residues. CDR3: CASGGTRGYTF. For the CDR3, the DNA is TGTGCCTCAGGGGGGACGCGGGGCTACACCTTC.

The V call is TRBV11-3, the J call TRBJ2-1, with 10 bases that match TRBD2. With 5 bases clipped from V and 2 bases from J, the junction kept 3 bases outside the gene matches. The CDR3 loop spans 15 amino acids. Per the germline V gene, CDR1 is SGHNT and CDR2 is YENEEA. In DNA form, the CDR3 reads TGTGCCAGCAGCCCCGGACTAGCGGCCTACAATGAGCAGTTCTTC. It codes for CASSPGLAAYNEQFF.

The rearrangement joins TRBV6-1 to TRBJ2-1; the match to TRBD2 covers 8 bases. The CDR3 length is 13 residues. J was trimmed by 3 bases and V by 5 bases; bases with no gene match: 0. Germline lookup yields CDR1 MNHNS and CDR2 SASEGT. CDR3 region: CASSRGGYNEQFF. Here the CDR3 DNA reads TGTGCCAGCAGTCGGGGGGGCTACAATGAGCAGTTCTTC.

The chain employs TRBV6-1 and TRBJ1-3, with TRBD1 as a possible D gene (5 bases). CDR1 is MNHNS, CDR2 SASEGT, per germline. Trimming stripped 3 bases from V and 3 bases from J, with 15 bases between. CDR3 length equals 16 residues. Here the CDR3 DNA reads TGTGCCAGCAGTGACGAAGGGGATTGGGATGGAAACACCATATATTTT. Translated: CASSDEGDWDGNTIYF.

The chain recombines TRBV10-3 with TRBJ2-5; D is possibly TRBD2 (6 bases). V shed 1 base and J shed 4 bases, with 10 bases lying between them. CDR3 length equals 14 residues. CDR1 is ENHRY, CDR2 SYGVKD, per germline. CDR3 DNA sequence: TGTGCCATCAGTGAGTTGGAGGGCGGAGAGACCCAGTACTTC. This translates into CAISELEGGETQYF.

V and J are TRBV5-1 and TRBJ2-3; 7 positions agree with TRBD2. The CDR3 is made up of 16 amino acids. V lost 4 bases and J lost 1; bases outside the gene matches: 9. Germline CDR1 is SGHRS and CDR2 is YFSETQ. CDR3 protein: CASSAGTNGGTDTQYF. The DNA for the CDR3 is TGCGCCAGCAGCGCCGGGACTAATGGGGGCACAGATACGCAGTATTTT.

The genes are TRBV2 and TRBJ2-2, with a weak D call TRBD2 (5 bases). With 8 bases removed from V and 5 bases from J, the gap between germline ends came to 12 bases. The CDR3 has 13 amino acids. The V gene's germline CDR1 is SNHLY and CDR2 FYNNEI. CDR3 region: CASGGDRTGELFF. CDR3 in DNA: TGTGCCAGCGGAGGTGACCGTACCGGGGAGCTGTTTTTT.

This chain joins TRBV7-2 and TRBJ1-6; no reliable D call. CDR3 length equals 15 residues. Trimming left V 5 bases short and J 5 bases short, with 13 bases between. Germline V lookup: CDR1 SGHTA, CDR2 FQGNSA. The CDR3 DNA sequence: TGTGCCAGCAGCGGTCAAACTGCCCATAATTCACCCCTCCACTTT. Its translation is CASSGQTAHNSPLHF.

The J gene is TRBJ2-7, the V gene TRBV6-5; D is perhaps TRBD2 (6 bases). The CDR3 extends over 14 amino acids. CDR1 and CDR2 from the germline V gene are MNHEY and SVGAGI. V lost 0 bases and J lost 2, with 8 bases in between. As DNA, the CDR3 is TGTGCCAGCAGTTACTCCGGGGGTACCTACGAGCAGTACTTC. Encoded protein: CASSYSGGTYEQYF.